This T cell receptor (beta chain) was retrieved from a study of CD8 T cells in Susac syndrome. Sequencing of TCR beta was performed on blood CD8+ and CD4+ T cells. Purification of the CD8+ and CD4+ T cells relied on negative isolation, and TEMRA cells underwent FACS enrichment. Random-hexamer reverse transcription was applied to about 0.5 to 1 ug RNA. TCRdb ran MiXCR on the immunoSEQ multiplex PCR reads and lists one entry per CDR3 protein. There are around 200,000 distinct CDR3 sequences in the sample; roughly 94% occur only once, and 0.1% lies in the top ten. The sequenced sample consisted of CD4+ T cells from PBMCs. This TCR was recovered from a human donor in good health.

In DNA, the CDR3 is TGTGCCAGCAGCGTAGGTCTCCAGGGTTGGTACGAGCAGTACTTC. This encodes CASSVGLQGWYEQYF. The chain combines TRBV9 with TRBJ2-7; weak D call: TRBD1 (5 bases). Per the germline V gene, CDR1 is SGDLS and CDR2 is YYNGEE. V was shortened by 0 bases and J by 4 bases, with 14 bases between the two germline ends. The CDR3 runs 15 residues.